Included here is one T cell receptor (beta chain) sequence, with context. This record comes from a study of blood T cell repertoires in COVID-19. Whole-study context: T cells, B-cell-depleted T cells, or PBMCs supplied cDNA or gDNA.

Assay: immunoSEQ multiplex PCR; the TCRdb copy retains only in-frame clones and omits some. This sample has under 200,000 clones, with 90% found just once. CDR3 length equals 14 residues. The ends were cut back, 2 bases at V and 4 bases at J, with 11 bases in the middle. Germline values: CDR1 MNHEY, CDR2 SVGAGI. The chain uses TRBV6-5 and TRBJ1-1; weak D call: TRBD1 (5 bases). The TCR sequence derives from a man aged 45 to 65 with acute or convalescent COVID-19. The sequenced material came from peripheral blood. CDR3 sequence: CASSYGAVGTEAFF. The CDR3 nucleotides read TGTGCCAGCAGTTACGGGGCTGTCGGCACTGAAGCTTTCTTT.